These 20 T cell receptor beta chains originate from one sample sequenced in a study of blood T cell repertoires in COVID-19. Data came from immunoSEQ multiplex PCR; TCRdb stores just in-frame clones and leaves some out. The sample shows about 250,000 clones, 80% to 85% of them seen only once. Sequencing used peripheral blood. The receptors were sampled from a man aged 50-59 years with active or convalescent COVID-19.

This clone has just a few counts. The chain is built from TRBV7-9 and TRBJ2-7; TRBD1 matches 8 bases. Trimming took 4 bases from V and 5 from J; bases not matched to a gene: 7. The CDR3 is 14 amino acids. Germline assignment: CDR1 SEHNR and CDR2 FQNEAQ (reference sequence). The DNA of the CDR3 is TGTGCCAGCAGCTACCGAGGACAGGGCGACGAGCAGTACTTC. It encodes CASSYRGQGDEQYF.

This clone came up once. The chain employs TRBV7-2 and TRBJ1-2; TRBD1 is a possible D gene (6 bases). V gave up 4 bases and J gave up 2 bases, with 11 bases separating them. The CDR3 sequence is 14 residues long. The germline gives CDR1 SGHTA, CDR2 FQGNSA. The CDR3 loop is CASSSGTLNYGYTF. CDR3 bases: TGTGCCAGCAGCTCCGGGACACTAAACTATGGCTACACCTTC.

The J gene is TRBJ2-1, the V gene TRBV16; D unclear. The CDR3 totals 14 residues. Trimming stripped 3 bases from V and 9 bases from J, with 15 bases between. Germline V lookup: CDR1 KGHSY, CDR2 FQNENV. CDR3 loop: CASSHKTPPGEQFF. Written as DNA, the CDR3 is TGTGCCAGCAGCCACAAAACTCCGCCGGGTGAGCAGTTCTTC.

The chain has TRBV4-2 and TRBJ1-1, with D perhaps TRBD1 (5 bases). The CDR3 is 15 amino acids. The germline V and J ends were trimmed by 4 bases and 3 bases, with 15 bases remaining between them. Germline CDR1 and CDR2: LGHNA and YNFKEQ. CDR3 in DNA: TGTGCCAGCAGCCGGACCATTTTAGGGGACACTGAAGCTTTCTTT. It encodes CASSRTILGDTEAFF.

This chain connects TRBV29-1 to TRBJ2-2; unclear D gene. From germline, CDR1 is SQVTM and CDR2 ANQGSEA. Trimming took off 7 bases at V and 5 bases at J, with 17 bases between the two ends. This CDR3 contains 14 residues. CDR3: CSGRLPSPTGELFF. The CDR3 coding sequence is TGCAGCGGTCGACTCCCATCCCCAACCGGGGAGCTGTTTTTT.

The chain recombines TRBV9 with TRBJ2-7, with D perhaps matching TRBD1 (5 bases). The germline gives CDR1 SGDLS, CDR2 YYNGEE. Trimming stripped 4 bases from V and 6 bases from J, with 11 bases between. The CDR3 is 12 residues long. The CDR3, as DNA: TGTGCCAGCAGCAACAGGATAGGCGAGCAGTACTTC. It yields the protein CASSNRIGEQYF.

This chain connects TRBV6-2 or TRBV6-3 to TRBJ2-1; D gene ambiguous. CDR3 length: 14 amino acids. The V gene's germline CDR1 is MNHEY and CDR2 SVGEGT. V was trimmed by 5 bases and J by 7 bases, leaving 15 bases between them. In DNA form, the CDR3 reads TGTGCCAGCAGTCCCTATGGGCGACGGAATGAGCAGTTCTTC. Its translation: CASSPYGRRNEQFF.

This clone showed up just a few times. The V and J genes are TRBV10-3 and TRBJ1-2; D is unclear. The germline V and J ends were trimmed by 6 bases and 6 bases, with 14 bases remaining between them. Looked up from germline, CDR1 is ENHRY and CDR2 is SYGVKD. This CDR3 region has 13 residues. The CDR3 is CAISSRGSHGYTF. CDR3 in DNA: TGTGCCATCAGCAGCCGAGGTTCGCATGGCTACACCTTC.

The rearrangement uses TRBV28 and TRBJ2-7, with D tentatively TRBD2 (5 bases). Trimming removed 3 bases at V and 9 bases at J, with 9 bases between. CDR3 length: 11 amino acids. The germline CDR1 and CDR2 sequences are MDHEN and SYDVKM. This chain's CDR3 is CASSFGEGQYF. The CDR3 DNA reads TGTGCCAGCAGTTTCGGGGAAGGGCAGTACTTC.

The rearrangement links TRBV25-1 to TRBJ2-1, with TRBD2 matching over 10 bases. The germline gives CDR1 MGHDK, CDR2 SYGVNS. Trimming removed 8 bases from V and 3 bases from J; junction bases left unmatched: 4. The CDR3 runs to 14 residues. The CDR3 nucleotides read TGTGCCAGCTCTCTAGCGGGGGACTACAATGAGCAGTTCTTC. This codes for CASSLAGDYNEQFF.

The chain couples TRBV24-1 to TRBJ1-6; weak D call: TRBD1 (5 bases). Germline CDR1 and CDR2: KGHDR and SFDVKD. V was trimmed by 9 bases and J by 8 bases, leaving 16 bases between them. This CDR3 has 14 residues. CDR3 sequence (DNA): TGTGCCACCTCCTCAGGACAACCCCATTCACCCCTCCACTTT. It specifies CATSSGQPHSPLHF.

The CDR3 spells CASSLGGQYEQYF. CDR3 DNA sequence: TGTGCCAGCAGCTTGGGGGGGCAGTACGAGCAGTACTTC. The chain employs TRBV5-4 and TRBJ2-7, with D possibly TRBD1 on 6 matching bases. From germline, CDR1 is SGHNT and CDR2 YYREEE (reference sequence). V shed 0 bases and J shed 4 bases, with 8 bases lying between them. This CDR3 region has 13 residues.

V usage is TRBV15 and J usage is TRBJ2-1; D is undetermined. V lost 0 bases to trimming and J lost 11 bases, with 17 bases between them. Germline values: CDR1 LNHNV, CDR2 YYDKDF (reference sequence). The CDR3 loop spans 15 amino acids. CDR3 in amino acids: CATSRDLNEASQQFF. CDR3 nucleotide sequence: TGTGCCACCAGCAGAGATCTAAACGAAGCCTCCCAGCAGTTCTTC.

V and J are TRBV4-1 and TRBJ1-2; D is ambiguous. V dropped 0 bases and J dropped 2 bases, with 19 bases sitting between them. Germline CDR1 and CDR2: MGHRA and YSYEKL. This CDR3 is built from 18 residues. The CDR3 loop reads CASSQDWAPSQRNYGYTF. In DNA form, the CDR3 reads TGCGCCAGCAGCCAAGATTGGGCCCCATCGCAACGAAACTATGGCTACACCTTC.

The CDR3 coding sequence is TGTGCCAGCAGAGCCGAGGGCTATGGCTACACCTTC. It is translated as CASRAEGYGYTF. V usage is TRBV6-1 and J usage is TRBJ1-2; D is ambiguous. Looked up from germline, CDR1 is MNHNS and CDR2 is SASEGT. V lost 6 bases and J lost 4, with 9 bases in between. The CDR3 sequence is 12 residues long.

This sequence joins TRBV7-2 and TRBJ2-5; 9 bases are shared with TRBD2. V lost 5 bases, J lost 5 bases, and 15 bases stayed unmatched. The CDR3 consists of 17 residues. The germline V gene encodes CDR1 SGHTA and CDR2 FQGNSA. The CDR3, as DNA: TGTGCCAGCAGCGTGCGGGGGGGCTCTGGGTTAGGGGAGACCCAGTACTTC. Its translation is CASSVRGGSGLGETQYF.

In DNA, the CDR3 is TGTGCCAGCAGCCCCGGGGTCGGCGGGGGCAATGAGCAGTTCTTC. Protein: CASSPGVGGGNEQFF. The rearrangement links TRBV11-3 to TRBJ2-1, with 7 bases aligning to TRBD2. Germline loops: CDR1 SGHNT, CDR2 YENEEA. The ends lost 5 bases at V and 6 bases at J; junction bases unmatched: 10. This CDR3 has 15 residues.

This clone was seen ten or more times. The V call is TRBV19, the J call TRBJ1-1; TRBD1 aligns across 7 bases. Germline CDR1 and CDR2: LNHDA and SQIVND (reference sequence). Trimming at V came to 6 bases and at J to 5 bases, leaving 12 bases not matched to a gene. The CDR3 contains 15 residues. The CDR3 DNA reads TGTGCCAGTAGGAACACCAGACAGGGCCGGACTGAAGCTTTCTTT. This sequence encodes CASRNTRQGRTEAFF.

The rearrangement uses TRBV19 and TRBJ2-3; D is ambiguous. CDR3 length equals 13 residues. The ends were cut back, 4 bases at V and 4 bases at J, with 9 bases in the middle. Germline CDR1 reads LNHDA; CDR2 reads SQIVND (reference sequence). The CDR3 reads CASSSRRADTQYF. CDR3 DNA sequence: TGTGCCAGTAGTAGTCGACGGGCAGATACGCAGTATTTT.

This chain uses TRBV7-2 with TRBJ2-3, with 9 bases identical to TRBD1. This CDR3 contains 17 residues. Per the germline V gene, CDR1 is SGHTA and CDR2 is FQGNSA. The V gene end was trimmed by 2 bases and the J gene end by 7 bases; junction bases not matched to a gene: 13. CDR3 bases: TGTGCCAGCAGCTTAACCCCCCGGGGACAGGGTCCGAATACGCAGTATTTT. It codes for CASSLTPRGQGPNTQYF.